A selection of T cell receptor beta chains follows, all from one sample in a study of cytomegalovirus exposure and HLA in healthy donors. Produced via immunoSEQ multiplex PCR; TCRdb's table is partial and in-frame only. The sample gives 150,000 or so clones, around 66% of which show up once; under 3% is in the top ten. The sequencing input was PBMCs. These receptors all stem from a woman under 40 in good health and CMV-seropositive. CDR3s include the opening cysteine and the closing phenylalanine or tryptophan. D genes are given only for firm matches. Expanded clones are given a class, and other clones once, few, many or no size at all.

>once|TRBJ2-7|TRBV5-6|NA
TGTGCCAGCAGCCCGGACAGCTTCTCCTACGAGCAGTACTTC
CASSPDSFSYEQYF
>NA|TRBJ2-7|TRBV6-1|NA
TGTGCCAGCCTCGGGGGTACAACCCACGAGCAGTACTTC
CASLGGTTHEQYF
>NA|TRBJ2-7|TRBV19|NA
TGTGCCAGTAGTACGACGGGACTCTCCTCCTACGAGCAGTACTTC
CASSTTGLSSYEQYF
>few|TRBJ1-5|TRBV6-6|TRBD1
TGTGCCAGCAGGGAACAGGGGATCCCTAGTCAGCCCCAGCATTTT
CASREQGIPSQPQHF
>NA|TRBJ1-1|TRBV5-1|NA
TGCGCCAGCAGCCTTACCGGGACAGAAGCTTTCTTT
CASSLTGTEAFF
>few|TRBJ2-7|TRBV5-4|TRBD2
TGTGCCAGCAGCTTGGACTCGACTAGCGGCCCCTACGAGCAGTACTTC
CASSLDSTSGPYEQYF
>few|TRBJ2-7|TRBV28|TRBD1
TGTGCCAGCCACGGCCAGGGACAGGTTTACTACGAGCAGTACTTC
CASHGQGQVYYEQYF
>NA|TRBJ1-4|TRBV28|NA
TGTGCCAGCAGTTCCTGGAGGCCTAATGAAAAACTGTTTTTT
CASSSWRPNEKLFF
>NA|TRBJ2-5|TRBV11-3|NA
TGTGCCAGCAGCTTAGTGTATATGAAGCATGCAGAGACCCAGTACTTC
CASSLVYMKHAETQYF
>NA|TRBJ2-7|TRBV6-8|NA
TGTGCCAGCATGTTCCCTCGGGGGACCTACGAGCAGTACTTC
CASMFPRGTYEQYF
>once|TRBJ2-5|TRBV13|NA
TGTGCCAGCAGCTCCCCGGGAAAGAGAGAGACCCAGTACTTC
CASSSPGKRETQYF
>NA|TRBJ2-7|TRBV2|TRBD1
TGTGCCAGCAGTGACCAGGGGGTGTCCTACGAGCAGTACTTC
CASSDQGVSYEQYF
>NA|TRBJ2-7|TRBV2|TRBD2
TGTGCCAGCAGTTACGACCGGGGGGTGGACTACGAGCAGTACTTC
CASSYDRGVDYEQYF
>NA|TRBJ2-1|TRBV19|TRBD1
TGTGCCAGTAGTCAATACAGGGGCCACAATGAGCAGTTCTTC
CASSQYRGHNEQFF
>NA|TRBJ2-5|TRBV10-3|TRBD2
TGTGCCATCAGTGAGTCAGCGGGAGGCGGGTGGAACGAAACCCAGTACTTC
CAISESAGGGWNETQYF